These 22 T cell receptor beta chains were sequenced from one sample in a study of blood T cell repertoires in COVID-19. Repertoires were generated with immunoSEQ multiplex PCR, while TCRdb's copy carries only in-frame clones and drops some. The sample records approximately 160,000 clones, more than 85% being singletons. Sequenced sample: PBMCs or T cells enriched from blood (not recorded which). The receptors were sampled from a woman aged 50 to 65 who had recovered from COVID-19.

CDR3 amino acids: CASSPEGRTNTGELFF. CDR3 nucleotide sequence: TGTGCCAGCAGCCCGGAGGGGAGGACCAACACCGGGGAGCTGTTTTTT. The genes are TRBV4-2 and TRBJ2-2; a possible D gene is TRBD2 (6 bases). The CDR3 has 16 residues. The V end lost 4 bases, the J end lost 2 bases, and 14 bases lay between the germline ends. The germline V gene encodes CDR1 LGHNA and CDR2 YNFKEQ.

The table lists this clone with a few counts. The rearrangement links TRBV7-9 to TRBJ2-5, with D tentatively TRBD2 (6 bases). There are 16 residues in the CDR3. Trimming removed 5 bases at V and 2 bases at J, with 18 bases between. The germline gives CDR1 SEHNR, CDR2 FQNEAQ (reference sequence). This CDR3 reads CASSQGDSRRQETQYF. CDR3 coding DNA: TGTGCCAGCAGCCAAGGGGACTCCCGGAGGCAAGAGACCCAGTACTTC.

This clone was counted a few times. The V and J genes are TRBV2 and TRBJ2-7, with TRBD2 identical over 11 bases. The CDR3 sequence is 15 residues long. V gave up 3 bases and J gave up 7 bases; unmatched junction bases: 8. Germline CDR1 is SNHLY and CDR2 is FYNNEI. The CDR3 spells CASSESLAGGQEQYF. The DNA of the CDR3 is TGTGCCAGCAGTGAGAGCCTAGCGGGGGGTCAGGAGCAGTACTTC.

CDR3 sequence reads: CASSSRTSGSSYEQYF. CDR3 bases: TGTGCCAGTAGTTCCCGGACTAGCGGGAGCTCCTACGAGCAGTACTTC. This chain uses TRBV19 with TRBJ2-7; 13 bases are a match to TRBD2. V lost 5 bases, J lost 0 bases, and 4 bases stayed unmatched. CDR1 LNHDA and CDR2 SQIVND come from the germline V gene (reference sequence). The length of the CDR3 is 16 residues.

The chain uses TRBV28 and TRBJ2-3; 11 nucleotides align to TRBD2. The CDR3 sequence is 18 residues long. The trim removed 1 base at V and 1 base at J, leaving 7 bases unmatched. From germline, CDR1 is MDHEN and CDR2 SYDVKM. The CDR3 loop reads CASSLSPPLAGGTDTQYF. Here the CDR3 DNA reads TGTGCCAGCAGTTTATCCCCCCCACTAGCGGGAGGCACAGATACGCAGTATTTT.

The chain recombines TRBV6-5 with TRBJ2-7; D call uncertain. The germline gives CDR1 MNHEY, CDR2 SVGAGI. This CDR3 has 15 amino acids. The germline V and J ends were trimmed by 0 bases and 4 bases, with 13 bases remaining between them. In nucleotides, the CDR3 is TGTGCCAGCAGTTACTCCCCGGTTTCAACGTACGAGCAGTACTTC. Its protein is CASSYSPVSTYEQYF.

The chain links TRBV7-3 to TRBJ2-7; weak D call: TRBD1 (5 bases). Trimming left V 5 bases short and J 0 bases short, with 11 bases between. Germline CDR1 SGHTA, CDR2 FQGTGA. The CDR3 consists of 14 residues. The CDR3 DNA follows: TGTGCCAGCAGCCCACAGGTTTGCTCCTACGAGCAGTACTTC. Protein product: CASSPQVCSYEQYF.

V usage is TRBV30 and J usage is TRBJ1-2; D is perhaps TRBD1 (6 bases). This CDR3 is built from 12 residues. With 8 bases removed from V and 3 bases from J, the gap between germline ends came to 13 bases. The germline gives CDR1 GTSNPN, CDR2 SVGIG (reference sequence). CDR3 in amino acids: CARTDSYYGYTF. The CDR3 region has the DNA TGTGCCCGAACGGACAGTTACTATGGCTACACCTTC.

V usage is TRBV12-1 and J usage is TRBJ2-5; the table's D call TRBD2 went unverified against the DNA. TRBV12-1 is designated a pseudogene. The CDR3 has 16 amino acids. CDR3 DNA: TGTGCCAGCAGCTTTAGACCAGCGGGTAACCAAGAGACCCAGTACTTC. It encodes CASSFRPAGNQETQYF.

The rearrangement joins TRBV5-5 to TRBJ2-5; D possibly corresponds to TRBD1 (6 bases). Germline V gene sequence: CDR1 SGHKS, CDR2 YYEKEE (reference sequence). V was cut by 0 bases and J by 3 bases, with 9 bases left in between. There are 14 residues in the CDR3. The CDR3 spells CASSLEGDKETQYF. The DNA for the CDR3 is TGTGCCAGCAGCTTGGAAGGGGACAAAGAGACCCAGTACTTC.

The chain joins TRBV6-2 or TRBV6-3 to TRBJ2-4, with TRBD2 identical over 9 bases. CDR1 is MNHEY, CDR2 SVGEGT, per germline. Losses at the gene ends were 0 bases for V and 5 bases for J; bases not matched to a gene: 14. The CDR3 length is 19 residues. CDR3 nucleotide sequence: TGTGCCAGCAGTTACTCGCCCTTTGGCGGGAGGGCGAGCGAAAACATTCAGTACTTC. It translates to CASSYSPFGGRASENIQYF.

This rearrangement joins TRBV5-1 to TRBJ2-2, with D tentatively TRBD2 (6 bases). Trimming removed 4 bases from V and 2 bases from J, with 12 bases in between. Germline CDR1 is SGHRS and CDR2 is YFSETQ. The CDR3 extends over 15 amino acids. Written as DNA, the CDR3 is TGCGCCAGCAGCCCAGGACTAATAAACACCGGGGAGCTGTTTTTT. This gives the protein CASSPGLINTGELFF. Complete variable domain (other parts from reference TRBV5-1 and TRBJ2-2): KAGVTQTPRYLIKTRGQQVTLSCSPISGHRSVSWYQQTPGQGLQFLFEYFSETQRNKGNFPGRFSGRQFSNSRSEMNVSTLELGDSALYLCASSPGLINTGELFFGEGSRLTVL.

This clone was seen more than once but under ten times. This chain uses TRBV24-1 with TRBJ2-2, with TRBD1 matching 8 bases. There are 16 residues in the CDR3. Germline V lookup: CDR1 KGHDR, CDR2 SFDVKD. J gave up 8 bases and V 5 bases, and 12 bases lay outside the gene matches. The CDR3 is CATSAGLRGQGGELFF. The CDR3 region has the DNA TGTGCCACCAGTGCAGGACTCAGGGGGCAGGGAGGGGAGCTGTTTTTT.

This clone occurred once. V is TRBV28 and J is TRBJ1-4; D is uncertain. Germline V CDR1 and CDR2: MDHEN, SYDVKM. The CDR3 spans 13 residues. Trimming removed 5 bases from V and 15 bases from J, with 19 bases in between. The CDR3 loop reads CASSPPGRGMVFF. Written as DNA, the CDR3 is TGTGCCAGCAGTCCTCCCGGGCGGGGAATGGTGTTTTTT.

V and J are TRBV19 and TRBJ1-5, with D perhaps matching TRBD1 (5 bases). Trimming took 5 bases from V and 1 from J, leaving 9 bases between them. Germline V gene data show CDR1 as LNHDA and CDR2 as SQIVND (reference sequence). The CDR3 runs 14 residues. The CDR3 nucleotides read TGTGCCAGTAGTGCCCGACAGAGCAATCAGCCCCAGCATTTT. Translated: CASSARQSNQPQHF.

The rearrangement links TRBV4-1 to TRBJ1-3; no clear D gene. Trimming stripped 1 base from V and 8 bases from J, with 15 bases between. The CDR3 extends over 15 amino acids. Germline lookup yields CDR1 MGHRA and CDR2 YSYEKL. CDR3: CASSQVGLSVDTIYF. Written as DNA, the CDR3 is TGCGCCAGCAGCCAAGTCGGACTATCGGTAGACACCATATATTTT.

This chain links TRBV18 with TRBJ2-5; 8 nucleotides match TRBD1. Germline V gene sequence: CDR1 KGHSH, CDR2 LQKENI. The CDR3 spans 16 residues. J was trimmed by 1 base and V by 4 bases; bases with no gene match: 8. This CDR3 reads CASSLGQGSIQETQYF. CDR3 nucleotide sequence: TGTGCCAGCTCACTCGGACAGGGCTCCATCCAAGAGACCCAGTACTTC.

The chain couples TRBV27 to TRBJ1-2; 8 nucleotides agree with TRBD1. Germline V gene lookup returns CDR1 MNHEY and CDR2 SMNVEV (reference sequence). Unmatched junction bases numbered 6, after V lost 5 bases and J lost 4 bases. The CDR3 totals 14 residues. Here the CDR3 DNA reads TGTGCCAGCAGTGGGGACAGGTCCCCCTATGGCTACACCTTC. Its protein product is CASSGDRSPYGYTF.

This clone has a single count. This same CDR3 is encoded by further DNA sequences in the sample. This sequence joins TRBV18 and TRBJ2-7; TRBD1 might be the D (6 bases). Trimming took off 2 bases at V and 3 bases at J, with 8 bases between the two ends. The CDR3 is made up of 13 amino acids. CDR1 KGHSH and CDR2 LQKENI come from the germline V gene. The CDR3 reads CASSPNRDYEQYF. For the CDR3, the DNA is TGTGCCAGCTCACCAAACAGGGACTACGAGCAGTACTTC.

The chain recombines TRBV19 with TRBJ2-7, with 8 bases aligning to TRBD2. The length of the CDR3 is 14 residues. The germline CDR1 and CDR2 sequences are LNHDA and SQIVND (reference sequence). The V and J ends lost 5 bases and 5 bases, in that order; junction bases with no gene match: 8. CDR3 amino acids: CASSSTTSVDEQYF. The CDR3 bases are TGTGCCAGTAGTTCCACGACTAGCGTCGACGAGCAGTACTTC.

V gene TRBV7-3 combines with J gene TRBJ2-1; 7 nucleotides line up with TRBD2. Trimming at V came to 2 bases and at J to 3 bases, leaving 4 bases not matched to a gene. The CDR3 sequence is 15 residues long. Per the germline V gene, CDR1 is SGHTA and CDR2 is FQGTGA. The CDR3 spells CASSLLAARYNEQFF. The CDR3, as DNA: TGTGCCAGCAGCTTACTAGCGGCCCGCTACAATGAGCAGTTCTTC.

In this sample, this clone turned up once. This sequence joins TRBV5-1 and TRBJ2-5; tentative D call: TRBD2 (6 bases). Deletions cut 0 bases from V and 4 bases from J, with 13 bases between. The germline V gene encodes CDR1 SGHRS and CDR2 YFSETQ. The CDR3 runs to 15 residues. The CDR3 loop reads CASSLDGGRLETQYF. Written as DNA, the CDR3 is TGCGCCAGCAGCTTGGACGGAGGGAGACTAGAGACCCAGTACTTC.